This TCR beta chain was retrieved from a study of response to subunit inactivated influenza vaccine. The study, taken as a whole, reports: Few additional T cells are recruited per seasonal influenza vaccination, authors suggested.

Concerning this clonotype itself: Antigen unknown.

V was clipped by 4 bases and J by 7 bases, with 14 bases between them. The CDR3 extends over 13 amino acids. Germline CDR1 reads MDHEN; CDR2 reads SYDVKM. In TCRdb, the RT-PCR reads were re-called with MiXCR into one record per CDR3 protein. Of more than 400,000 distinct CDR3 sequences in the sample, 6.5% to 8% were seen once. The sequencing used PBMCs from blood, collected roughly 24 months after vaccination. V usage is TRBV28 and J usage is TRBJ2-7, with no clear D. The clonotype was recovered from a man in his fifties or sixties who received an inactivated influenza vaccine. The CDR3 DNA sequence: TGTGCCAGCAGTTCCCTTATACTCAGGGAGCAGTACTTC. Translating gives CASSSLILREQYF.